This T cell receptor beta chain was recovered during a study of blood T cell repertoires in COVID-19. The CDR3 extends over 12 amino acids. Germline CDR1 is SGHVS and CDR2 is FNYEAQ. Trimming pared 5 bases from V and 14 bases from J, leaving 15 bases between. Only in-frame clones appear in the TCRdb table, and some are missing; sequencing was by immunoSEQ multiplex PCR. Found here are approximately 190,000 clones, approximately 90% of them singletons; the top ten hold around 1.9%. Sequencing was done on a sample of peripheral blood. The sequence came from a man aged 65-85 years with active or convalescent COVID-19. The chain couples TRBV7-6 to TRBJ1-4; tentative D call: TRBD1 (5 bases). This CDR3 is CASSASTGTLFF. CDR3 bases: TGTGCCAGCAGCGCTAGTACAGGTACCCTGTTTTTT.